This T cell receptor beta chain appears in the sequencing data of a study of blood T cell repertoires in COVID-19. Study details: T cells, B-cell-depleted T cells, or PBMCs provided the cDNA or gDNA that served as material.

TCRdb's table, derived via immunoSEQ multiplex PCR, lists solely in-frame clones and lacks some. The sample records around 260,000 clones, around 81% being singletons. Trimming at V came to 9 bases and at J to 0 bases, leaving 9 bases not matched to a gene. The CDR3 consists of 17 residues. From germline, CDR1 is LNHDA and CDR2 SQIVND (reference sequence). The rearrangement links TRBV19 to TRBJ2-6, with 9 bases fitting TRBD1. This sequence was found in a person aged 65 to 85 with COVID-19, enrolled during active disease. Sequencing was performed on peripheral blood. CDR3: CASGVGTGYSGANVLTF. The CDR3 nucleotides are TGTGCCAGCGGGGTCGGGACAGGGTACTCTGGGGCCAACGTCCTGACTTTC.